The sequence of this T cell receptor beta chain was determined in a study of T-cell memory formation after mild COVID-19. One entry per CDR3 protein, called by TCRdb with MiXCR from the 5' RACE reads. The table records over 250,000 distinct CDR3 sequences, about 15% of them present only once. The V segment lost 7 bases and the J segment 6 bases; nucleotides outside the gene matches: 9. The germline V gene has CDR1 DFQATT and CDR2 SNEGSKA (reference sequence). The length of the CDR3 is 13 residues. This clonotype was counted between two and nine times. The sequencing input was PBMCs or a T cell subset sorted from them (not recorded which). The TCR was taken from a man aged 18 to 35 who had mild COVID-19 (a few samples of this study predate the infection). Cell type and time point are not known. The rearrangement links TRBV20-1 to TRBJ1-5; 7 bases match TRBD1. CDR3 bases: TGCAGTGTAGATAGGGGGCGCTTTCAGCCCCAGCATTTT. Amino acid sequence: CSVDRGRFQPQHF.